This TCR beta chain was profiled in a study of blood T cell repertoires in COVID-19. Background on the study: The United States, Italy and Spain supplied acute and convalescent COVID-19 samples. PBMCs, B-cell-depleted T cells, or T cells were the source of the cDNA or gDNA that made up the material.

This CDR3 region has 13 residues. Trimming took off 4 bases at V and 2 bases at J, with 9 bases between the two ends. Germline V gives CDR1 LGHNA, CDR2 YSLEER. Authors' analysis steps: Reference gene primer amplification yielded estimated nucleated cell counts. The assay was immunoSEQ multiplex PCR, and TCRdb's table has in-frame clones only and misses some. V and J calls and clone size are as listed in that table; D and trimming were resolved from the DNA. The sample includes fewer than 350,000 clones, around 91% of them seen just once. V usage is TRBV4-3 and J usage is TRBJ2-7; weak D call: TRBD1 (5 bases). Material for sequencing was PBMCs or T cells enriched from blood (not recorded which). The source is a woman between 40 and 55 years old who had recovered from COVID-19. In nucleotides, the CDR3 is TGCGCCAGCAGCCGGCAGGGCCCCTACGAGCAGTACTTC. Amino acids: CASSRQGPYEQYF.